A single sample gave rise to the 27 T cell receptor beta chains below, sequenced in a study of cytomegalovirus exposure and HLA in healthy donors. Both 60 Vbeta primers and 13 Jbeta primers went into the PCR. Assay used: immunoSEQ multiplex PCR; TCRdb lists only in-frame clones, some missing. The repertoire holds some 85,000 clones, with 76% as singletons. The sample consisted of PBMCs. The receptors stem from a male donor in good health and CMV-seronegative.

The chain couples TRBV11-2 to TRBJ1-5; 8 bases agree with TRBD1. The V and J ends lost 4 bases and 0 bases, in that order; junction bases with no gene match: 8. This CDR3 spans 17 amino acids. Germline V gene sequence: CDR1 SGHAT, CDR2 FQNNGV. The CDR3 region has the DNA TGTGCCAGCAGCTCGGAACCAACAGGGGGTAGCAATCAGCCCCAGCATTTT. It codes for CASSSEPTGGSNQPQHF.

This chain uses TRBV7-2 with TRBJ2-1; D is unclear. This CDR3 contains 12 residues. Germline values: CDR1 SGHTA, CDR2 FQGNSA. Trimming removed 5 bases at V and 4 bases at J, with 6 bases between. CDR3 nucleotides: TGTGCCAGCAGCGATACTTACAATGAGCAGTTCTTC. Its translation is CASSDTYNEQFF.

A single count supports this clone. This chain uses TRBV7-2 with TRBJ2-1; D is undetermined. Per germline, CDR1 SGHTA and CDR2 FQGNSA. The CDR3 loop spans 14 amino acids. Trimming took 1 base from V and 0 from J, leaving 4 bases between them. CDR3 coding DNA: TGTGCCAGCAGCTTAGACAGCTCCTACAATGAGCAGTTCTTC. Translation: CASSLDSSYNEQFF.

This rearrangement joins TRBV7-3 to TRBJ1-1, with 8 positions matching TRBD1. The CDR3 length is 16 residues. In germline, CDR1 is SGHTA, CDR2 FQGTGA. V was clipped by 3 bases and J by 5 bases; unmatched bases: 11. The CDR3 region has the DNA TGTGCCAGCAGCTTGTACCAGGGGGCGTTTGGGACTGAAGCTTTCTTT. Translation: CASSLYQGAFGTEAFF.

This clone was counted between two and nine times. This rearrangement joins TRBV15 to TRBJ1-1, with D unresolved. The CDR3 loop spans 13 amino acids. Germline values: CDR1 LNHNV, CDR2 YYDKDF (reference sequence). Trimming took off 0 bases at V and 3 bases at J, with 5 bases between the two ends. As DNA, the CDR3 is TGTGCCACCAGCAGAGATCCTTACACTGAAGCTTTCTTT. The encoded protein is CATSRDPYTEAFF.

CDR3 amino acids: CASSSDSYEKLFF. DNA of the CDR3: TGTGCCAGCAGCTCAGACAGCTATGAAAAACTGTTTTTT. The V gene is TRBV7-2, the J gene TRBJ1-4; D is perhaps TRBD1 (5 bases). CDR3 length equals 13 residues. V lost 4 bases and J lost 6, with 9 bases in between. CDR1 SGHTA and CDR2 FQGNSA come from the germline V gene.

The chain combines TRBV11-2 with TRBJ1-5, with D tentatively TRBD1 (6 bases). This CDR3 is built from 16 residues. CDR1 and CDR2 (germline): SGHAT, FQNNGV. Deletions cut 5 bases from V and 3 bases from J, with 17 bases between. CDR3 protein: CASSPRGRGHNQPQHF. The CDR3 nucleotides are TGTGCCAGCAGCCCTAGGGGCAGGGGTCACAATCAGCCCCAGCATTTT.

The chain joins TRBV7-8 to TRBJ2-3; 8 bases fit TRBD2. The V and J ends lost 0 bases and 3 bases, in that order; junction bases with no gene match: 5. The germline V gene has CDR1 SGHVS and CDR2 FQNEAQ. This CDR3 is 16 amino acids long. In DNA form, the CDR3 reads TGTGCCAGCAGCTTAGCCCAGCGGGGGCGTACAGATACGCAGTATTTT. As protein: CASSLAQRGRTDTQYF. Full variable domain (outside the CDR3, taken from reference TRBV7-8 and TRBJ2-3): GAGVSQSPRYKVAKRGQDVALRCDPISGHVSLFWYQQALGQGPEFLTYFQNEAQLDKSGLPSDRFFAERPEGSVSTLKIQRTQQEDSAVYLCASSLAQRGRTDTQYFGPGTRLTVL.

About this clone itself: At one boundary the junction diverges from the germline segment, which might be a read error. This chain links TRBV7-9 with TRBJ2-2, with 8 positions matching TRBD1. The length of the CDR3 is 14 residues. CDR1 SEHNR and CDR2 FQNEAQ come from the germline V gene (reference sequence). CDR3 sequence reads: CSSSRGQGTGELFF. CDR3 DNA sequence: TGTTCCAGCAGCCGAGGACAGGGAACCGGGGAGCTGTTTTTT.

The CDR3 DNA sequence: TGTGCCAGCAGTCCGGGACACCATGGCTACACCTTC. The encoded protein is CASSPGHHGYTF. The J gene is TRBJ1-2, the V gene TRBV6-5, with a weak D call TRBD1 (6 bases). The V gene lost 5 bases and the J gene lost 6 bases, with 10 bases spanning the gap. Germline CDR1 and CDR2: MNHEY and SVGAGI. The CDR3 is made up of 12 amino acids.

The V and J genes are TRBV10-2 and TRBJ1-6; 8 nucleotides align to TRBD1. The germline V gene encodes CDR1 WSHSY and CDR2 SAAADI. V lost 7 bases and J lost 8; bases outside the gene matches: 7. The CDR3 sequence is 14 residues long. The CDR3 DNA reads TGCGCCAGCAATCACAACAGGGGGGATTCACCCCTCCACTTT. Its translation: CASNHNRGDSPLHF.

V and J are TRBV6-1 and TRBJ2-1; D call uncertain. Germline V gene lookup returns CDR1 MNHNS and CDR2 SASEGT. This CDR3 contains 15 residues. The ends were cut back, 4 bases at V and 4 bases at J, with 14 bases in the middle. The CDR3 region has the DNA TGTGCCAGCAGTGGAGGAGAAGGATCTTACAATGAGCAGTTCTTC. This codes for CASSGGEGSYNEQFF.

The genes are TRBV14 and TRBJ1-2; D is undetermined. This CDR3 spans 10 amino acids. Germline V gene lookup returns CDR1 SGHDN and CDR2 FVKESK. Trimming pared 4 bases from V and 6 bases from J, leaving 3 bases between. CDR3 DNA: TGTGCCAGCAGCCCGGATGGCTACACCTTC. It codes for CASSPDGYTF.

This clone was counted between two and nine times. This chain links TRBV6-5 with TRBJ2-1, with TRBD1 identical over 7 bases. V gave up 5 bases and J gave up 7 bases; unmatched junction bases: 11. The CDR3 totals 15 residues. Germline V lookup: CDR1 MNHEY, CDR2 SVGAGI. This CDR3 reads CASSTGQFRQNEQFF. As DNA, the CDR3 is TGTGCCAGCAGTACGGGACAGTTCAGGCAAAATGAGCAGTTCTTC.

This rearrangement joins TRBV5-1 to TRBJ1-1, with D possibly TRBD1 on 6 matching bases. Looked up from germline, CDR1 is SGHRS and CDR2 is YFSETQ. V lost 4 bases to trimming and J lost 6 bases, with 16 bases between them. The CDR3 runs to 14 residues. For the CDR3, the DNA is TGCGCCAGCAGCGACAGGACAGCTAACGCTGAAGCTTTCTTT. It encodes CASSDRTANAEAFF.

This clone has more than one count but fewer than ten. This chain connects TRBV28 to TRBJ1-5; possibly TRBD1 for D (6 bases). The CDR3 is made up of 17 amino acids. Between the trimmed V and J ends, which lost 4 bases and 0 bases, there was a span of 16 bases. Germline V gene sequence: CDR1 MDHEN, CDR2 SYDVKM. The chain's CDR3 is CASSSSTQGYSNQPQHF. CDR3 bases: TGTGCCAGCAGTTCCTCAACACAGGGCTATAGCAATCAGCCCCAGCATTTT.

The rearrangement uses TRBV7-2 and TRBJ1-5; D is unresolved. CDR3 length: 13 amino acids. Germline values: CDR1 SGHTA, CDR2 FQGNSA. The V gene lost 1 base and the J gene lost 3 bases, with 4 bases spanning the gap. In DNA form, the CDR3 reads TGTGCCAGCAGCTTAGACTTCAATCAGCCCCAGCATTTT. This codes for CASSLDFNQPQHF.

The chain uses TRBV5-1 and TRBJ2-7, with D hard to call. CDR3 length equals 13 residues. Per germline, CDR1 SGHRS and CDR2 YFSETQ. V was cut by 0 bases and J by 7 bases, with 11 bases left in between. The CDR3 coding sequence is TGCGCCAGCAGCTTGGGGGCCAGAGCAGAGCAGTACTTC. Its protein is CASSLGARAEQYF.

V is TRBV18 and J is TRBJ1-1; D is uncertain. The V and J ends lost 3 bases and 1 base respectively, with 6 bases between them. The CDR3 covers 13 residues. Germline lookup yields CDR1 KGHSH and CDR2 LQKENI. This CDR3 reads CASSPRGNTEAFF. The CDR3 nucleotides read TGTGCCAGCTCACCCCGGGGGAACACTGAAGCTTTCTTT.

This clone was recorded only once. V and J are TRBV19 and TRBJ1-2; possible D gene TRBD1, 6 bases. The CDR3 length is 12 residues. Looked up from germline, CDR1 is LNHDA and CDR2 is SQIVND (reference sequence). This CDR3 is CAMGATLDGYTF. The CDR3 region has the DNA TGTGCTATGGGGGCGACTTTGGATGGCTACACCTTC.

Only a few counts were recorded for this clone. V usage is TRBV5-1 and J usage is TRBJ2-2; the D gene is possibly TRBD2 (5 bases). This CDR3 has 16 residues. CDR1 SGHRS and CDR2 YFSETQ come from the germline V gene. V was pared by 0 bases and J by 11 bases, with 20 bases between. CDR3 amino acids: CASSLDGRDGRRELFF. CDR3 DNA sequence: TGCGCCAGCAGCTTGGACGGACGGGATGGCAGACGCGAGCTGTTTTTT.

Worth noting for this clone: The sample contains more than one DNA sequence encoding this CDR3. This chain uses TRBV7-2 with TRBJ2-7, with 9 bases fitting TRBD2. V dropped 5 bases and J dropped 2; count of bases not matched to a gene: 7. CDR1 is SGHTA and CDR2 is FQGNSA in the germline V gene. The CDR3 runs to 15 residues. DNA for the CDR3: TGTGCCAGCAGCCCATTAGCGGGGGTTCCCTACGAGCAGTACTTC. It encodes CASSPLAGVPYEQYF.

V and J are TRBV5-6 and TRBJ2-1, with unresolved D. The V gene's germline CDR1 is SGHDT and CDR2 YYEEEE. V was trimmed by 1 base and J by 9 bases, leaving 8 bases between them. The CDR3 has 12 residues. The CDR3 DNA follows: TGTGCCAGCAGCTTGAATTCGGTTGAGCAGTTCTTC. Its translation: CASSLNSVEQFF.

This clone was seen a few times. The CDR3 coding sequence is TGTGCCAGCAGCACAGGACAGGGTGGACAGCCCCAGCATTTT. This codes for CASSTGQGGQPQHF. The chain recombines TRBV9 with TRBJ1-5, with 8 bases identical to TRBD1. Germline V gene data show CDR1 as SGDLS and CDR2 as YYNGEE. There are 14 residues in the CDR3. With 4 bases clipped from V and 7 bases from J, the junction kept 7 bases outside the gene matches.

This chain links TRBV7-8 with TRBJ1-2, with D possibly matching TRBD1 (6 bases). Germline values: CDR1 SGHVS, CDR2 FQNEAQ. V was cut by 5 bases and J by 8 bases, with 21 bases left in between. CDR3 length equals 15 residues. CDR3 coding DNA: TGTGCCAGCAGCCCGGGACACCGGCTGGTTGACGGCTACACCTTC. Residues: CASSPGHRLVDGYTF.

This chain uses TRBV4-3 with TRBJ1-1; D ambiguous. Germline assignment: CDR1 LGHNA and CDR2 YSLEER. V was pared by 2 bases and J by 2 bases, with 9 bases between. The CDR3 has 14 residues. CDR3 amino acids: CASSQYVLNTEAFF. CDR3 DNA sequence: TGCGCCAGCAGCCAATACGTGCTAAACACTGAAGCTTTCTTT.

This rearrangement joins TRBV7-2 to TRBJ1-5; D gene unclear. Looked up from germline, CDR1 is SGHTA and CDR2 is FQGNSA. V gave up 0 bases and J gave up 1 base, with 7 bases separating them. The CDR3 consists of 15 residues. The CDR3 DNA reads TGTGCCAGCAGCTTAGCGACGGGGAGCAATCAGCCCCAGCATTTT. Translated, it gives CASSLATGSNQPQHF. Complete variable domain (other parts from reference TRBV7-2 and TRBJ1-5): GAGVSQSPSNKVTEKGKDVELRCDPISGHTALYWYRQSLGQGLEFLIYFQGNSAPDKSGLPSDRFSAERTGGSVSTLTIQRTQQEDSAVYLCASSLATGSNQPQHFGDGTRLSIL.